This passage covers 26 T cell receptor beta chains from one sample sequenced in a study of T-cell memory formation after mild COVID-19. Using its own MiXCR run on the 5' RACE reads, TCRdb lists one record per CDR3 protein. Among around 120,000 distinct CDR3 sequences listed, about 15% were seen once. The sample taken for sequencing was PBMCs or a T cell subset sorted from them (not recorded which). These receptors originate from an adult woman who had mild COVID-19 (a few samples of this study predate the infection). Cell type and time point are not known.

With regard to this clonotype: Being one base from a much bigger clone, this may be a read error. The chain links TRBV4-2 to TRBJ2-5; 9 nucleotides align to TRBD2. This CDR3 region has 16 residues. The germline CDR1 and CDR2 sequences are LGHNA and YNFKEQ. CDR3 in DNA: TGTGACAGCAGCCAAGATTCGGCGGGAGGGCCAGAGACCCAGTACTTC. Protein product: CDSSQDSAGGPETQYF.

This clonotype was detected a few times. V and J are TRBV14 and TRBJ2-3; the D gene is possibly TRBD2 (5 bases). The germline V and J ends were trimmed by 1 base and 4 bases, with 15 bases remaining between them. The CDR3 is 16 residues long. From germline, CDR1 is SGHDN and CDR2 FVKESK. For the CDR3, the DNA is TGTGCCAGCAGCCAAGGATATTCTAGCACGGCAGATACGCAGTATTTT. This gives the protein CASSQGYSSTADTQYF.

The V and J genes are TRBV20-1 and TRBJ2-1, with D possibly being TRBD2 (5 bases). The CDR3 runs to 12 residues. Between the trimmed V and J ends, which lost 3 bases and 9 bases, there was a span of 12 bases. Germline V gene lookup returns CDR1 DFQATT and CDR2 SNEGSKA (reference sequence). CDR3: CSASVASGEQFF. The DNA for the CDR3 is TGCAGTGCTAGTGTGGCGAGCGGTGAGCAGTTCTTC.

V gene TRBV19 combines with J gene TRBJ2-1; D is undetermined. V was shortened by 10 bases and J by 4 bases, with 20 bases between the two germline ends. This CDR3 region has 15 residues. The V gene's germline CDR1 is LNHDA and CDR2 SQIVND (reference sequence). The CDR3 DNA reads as TGTGCCACATCCGGCTGGCGGTACCCTTACAATGAGCAGTTCTTC. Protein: CATSGWRYPYNEQFF.

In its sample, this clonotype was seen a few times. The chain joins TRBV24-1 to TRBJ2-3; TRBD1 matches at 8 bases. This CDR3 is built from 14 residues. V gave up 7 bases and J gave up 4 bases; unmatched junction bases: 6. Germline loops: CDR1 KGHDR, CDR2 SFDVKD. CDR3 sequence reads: CATSPDREADTQYF. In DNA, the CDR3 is TGTGCCACCAGCCCGGACAGGGAGGCAGATACGCAGTATTTT.

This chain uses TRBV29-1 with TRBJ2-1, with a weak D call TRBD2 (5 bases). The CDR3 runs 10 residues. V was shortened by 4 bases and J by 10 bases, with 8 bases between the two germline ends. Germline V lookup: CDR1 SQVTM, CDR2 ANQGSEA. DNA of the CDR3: TGCAGCGTTGGAGGGTGGGAGCAGTTCTTC. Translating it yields CSVGGWEQFF.

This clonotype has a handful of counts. CDR3 bases: TGCGCCAGCAGCTTGGATCCCGTGGAAGAGACCCAGTACTTC. This translates into CASSLDPVEETQYF. The chain couples TRBV5-1 to TRBJ2-5; D is undetermined. CDR3 size: 14 residues. Germline V gene lookup returns CDR1 SGHRS and CDR2 YFSETQ. Between the trimmed V and J ends, which lost 0 bases and 3 bases, there was a span of 9 bases.

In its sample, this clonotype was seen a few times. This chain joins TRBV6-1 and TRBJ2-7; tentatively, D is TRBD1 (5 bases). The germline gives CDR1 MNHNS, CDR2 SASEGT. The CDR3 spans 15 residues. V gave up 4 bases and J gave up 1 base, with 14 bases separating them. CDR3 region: CASSVPTVRSYEQYF. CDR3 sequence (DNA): TGTGCCAGCAGTGTCCCGACAGTGAGATCCTACGAGCAGTACTTC.

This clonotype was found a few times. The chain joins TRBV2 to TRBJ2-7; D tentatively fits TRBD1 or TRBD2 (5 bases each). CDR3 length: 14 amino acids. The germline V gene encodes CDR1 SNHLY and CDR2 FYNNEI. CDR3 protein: CATQVGARASEQYF. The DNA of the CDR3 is TGTGCTACCCAGGTCGGGGCCCGTGCAAGCGAGCAGTACTTC. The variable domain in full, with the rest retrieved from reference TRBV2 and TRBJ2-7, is EPEVTQTPSHQVTQMGQEVILRCVPISNHLYFYWYRQILGQKVEFLVSFYNNEISEKSEIFDDQFSVERPDGSNFTLKIRSTKLEDSAMYFCATQVGARASEQYFGPGTRLTVT.

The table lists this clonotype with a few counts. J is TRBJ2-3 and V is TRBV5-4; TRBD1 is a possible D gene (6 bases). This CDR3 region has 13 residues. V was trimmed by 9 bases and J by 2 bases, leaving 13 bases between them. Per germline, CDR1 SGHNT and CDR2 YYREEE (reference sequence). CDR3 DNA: TGTGCCATCATAGACAGGCCCACAGATACGCAGTATTTT. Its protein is CAIIDRPTDTQYF.

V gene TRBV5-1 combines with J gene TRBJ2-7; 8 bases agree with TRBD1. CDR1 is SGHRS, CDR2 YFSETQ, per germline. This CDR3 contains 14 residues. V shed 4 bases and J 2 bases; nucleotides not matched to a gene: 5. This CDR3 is CASSPQGVPYEQYF. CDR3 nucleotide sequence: TGCGCCAGCAGCCCACAGGGGGTACCCTACGAGCAGTACTTC.

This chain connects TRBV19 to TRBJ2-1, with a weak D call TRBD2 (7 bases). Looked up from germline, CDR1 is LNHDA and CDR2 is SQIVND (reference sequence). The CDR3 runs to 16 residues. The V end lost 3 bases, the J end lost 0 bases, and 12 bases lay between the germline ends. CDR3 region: CASSMGGGFSYNEQFF. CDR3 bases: TGTGCCAGTAGTATGGGGGGGGGCTTCTCCTACAATGAGCAGTTCTTC.

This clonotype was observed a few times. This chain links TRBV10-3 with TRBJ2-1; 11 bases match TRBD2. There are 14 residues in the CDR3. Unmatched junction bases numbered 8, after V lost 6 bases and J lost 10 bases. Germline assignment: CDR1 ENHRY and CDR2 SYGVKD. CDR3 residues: CAISRPGTSGEQFF. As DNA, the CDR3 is TGTGCCATCAGCAGACCCGGGACTAGCGGAGAGCAGTTCTTC.

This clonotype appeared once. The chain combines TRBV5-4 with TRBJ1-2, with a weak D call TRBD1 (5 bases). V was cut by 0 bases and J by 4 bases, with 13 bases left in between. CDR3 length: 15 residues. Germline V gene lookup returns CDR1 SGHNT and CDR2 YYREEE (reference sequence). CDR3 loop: CASSLDPRVSYGYTF. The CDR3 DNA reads TGTGCCAGCAGCTTGGACCCCAGGGTTTCCTATGGCTACACCTTC.

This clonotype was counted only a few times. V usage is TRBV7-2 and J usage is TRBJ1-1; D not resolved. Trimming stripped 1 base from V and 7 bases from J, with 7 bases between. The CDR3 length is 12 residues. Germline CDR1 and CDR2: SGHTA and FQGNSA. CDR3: CASSLGWGEAFF. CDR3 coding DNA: TGTGCCAGCAGCTTAGGTTGGGGTGAAGCTTTCTTT.

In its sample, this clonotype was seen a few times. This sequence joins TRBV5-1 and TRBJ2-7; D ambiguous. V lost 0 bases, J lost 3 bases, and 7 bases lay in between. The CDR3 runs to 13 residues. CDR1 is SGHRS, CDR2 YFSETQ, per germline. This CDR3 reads CASSLDPSYEQYF. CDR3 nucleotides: TGCGCCAGCAGCTTGGATCCGAGCTACGAGCAGTACTTC.

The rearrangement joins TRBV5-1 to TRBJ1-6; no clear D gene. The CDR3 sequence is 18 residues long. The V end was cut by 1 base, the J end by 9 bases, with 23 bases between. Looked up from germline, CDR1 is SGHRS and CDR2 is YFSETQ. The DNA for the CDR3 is TGCGCCAGCAGCTTGATTTGGATAGGTGGAGGAAATGTTTCACCCCTCCACTTT. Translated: CASSLIWIGGGNVSPLHF.

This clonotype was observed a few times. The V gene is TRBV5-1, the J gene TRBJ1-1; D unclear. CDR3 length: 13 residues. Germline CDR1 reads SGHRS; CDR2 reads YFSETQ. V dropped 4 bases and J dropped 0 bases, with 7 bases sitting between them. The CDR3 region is CASSAGMNTEAFF. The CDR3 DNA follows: TGCGCCAGCAGCGCAGGCATGAACACTGAAGCTTTCTTT. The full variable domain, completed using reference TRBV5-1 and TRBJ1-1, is KAGVTQTPRYLIKTRGQQVTLSCSPISGHRSVSWYQQTPGQGLQFLFEYFSETQRNKGNFPGRFSGRQFSNSRSEMNVSTLELGDSALYLCASSAGMNTEAFFGQGTRLTVV.

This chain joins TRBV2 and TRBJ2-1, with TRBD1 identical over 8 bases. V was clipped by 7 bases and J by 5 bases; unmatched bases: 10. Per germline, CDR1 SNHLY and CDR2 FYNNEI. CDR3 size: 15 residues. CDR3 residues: CASTGRDRRDNEQFF. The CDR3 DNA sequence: TGTGCCAGCACGGGCCGGGACAGGAGGGACAATGAGCAGTTCTTC. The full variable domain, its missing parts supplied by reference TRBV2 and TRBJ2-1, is EPEVTQTPSHQVTQMGQEVILRCVPISNHLYFYWYRQILGQKVEFLVSFYNNEISEKSEIFDDQFSVERPDGSNFTLKIRSTKLEDSAMYFCASTGRDRRDNEQFFGPGTRLTVL.

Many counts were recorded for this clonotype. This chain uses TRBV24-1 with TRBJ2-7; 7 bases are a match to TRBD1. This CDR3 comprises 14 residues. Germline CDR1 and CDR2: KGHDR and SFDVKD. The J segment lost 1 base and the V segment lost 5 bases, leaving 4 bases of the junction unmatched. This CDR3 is CATSARTGSYEQYF. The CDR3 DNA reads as TGTGCCACCAGTGCCAGGACAGGATCCTACGAGCAGTACTTC.

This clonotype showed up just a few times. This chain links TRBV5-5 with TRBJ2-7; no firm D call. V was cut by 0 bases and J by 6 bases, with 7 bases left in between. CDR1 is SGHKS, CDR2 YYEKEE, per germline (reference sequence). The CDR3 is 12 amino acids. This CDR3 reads CASSLVLAEQYF. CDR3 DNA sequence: TGTGCCAGCAGCTTGGTACTGGCCGAGCAGTACTTC.

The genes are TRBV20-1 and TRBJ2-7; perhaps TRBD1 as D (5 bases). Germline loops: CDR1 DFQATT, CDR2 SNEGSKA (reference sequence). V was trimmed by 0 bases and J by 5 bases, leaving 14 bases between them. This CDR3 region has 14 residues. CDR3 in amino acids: CSARDGALQNEQYF. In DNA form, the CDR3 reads TGCAGTGCTAGAGATGGGGCGCTTCAGAACGAGCAGTACTTC.

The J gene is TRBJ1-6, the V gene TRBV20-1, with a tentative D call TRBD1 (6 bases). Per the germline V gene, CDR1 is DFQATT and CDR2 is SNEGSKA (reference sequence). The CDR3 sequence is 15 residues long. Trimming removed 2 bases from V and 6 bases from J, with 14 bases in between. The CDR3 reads CSARPSDSINSPLHF. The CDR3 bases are TGCAGTGCTAGACCCTCGGACAGCATTAATTCACCCCTCCACTTT.

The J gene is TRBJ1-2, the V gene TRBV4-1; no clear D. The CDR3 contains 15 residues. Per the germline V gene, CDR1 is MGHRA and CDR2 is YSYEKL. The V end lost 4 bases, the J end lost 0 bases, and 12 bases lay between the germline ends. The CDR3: CASSPGWGANYGYTF. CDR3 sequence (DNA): TGCGCCAGCAGCCCCGGATGGGGAGCTAACTATGGCTACACCTTC.

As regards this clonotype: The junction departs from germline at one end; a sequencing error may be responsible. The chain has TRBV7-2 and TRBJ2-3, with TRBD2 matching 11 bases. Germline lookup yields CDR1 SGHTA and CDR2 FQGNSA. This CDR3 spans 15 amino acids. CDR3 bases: TGTGCCAGCAGTTTAGCGGGAGGGTTCACAGATACGCAGTATTTT. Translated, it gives CASSLAGGFTDTQYF.

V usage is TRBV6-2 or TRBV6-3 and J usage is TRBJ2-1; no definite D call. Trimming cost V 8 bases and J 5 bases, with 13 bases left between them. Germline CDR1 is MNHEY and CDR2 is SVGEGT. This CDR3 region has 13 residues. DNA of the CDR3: TGTGCCAGCTCCAGCGTCCCACACAATGAGCAGTTCTTC. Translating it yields CASSSVPHNEQFF.